This T cell receptor beta chain is from a study of blood T cells in healthy people across ages. Study-level background: Per every two T cells, about one barcoded beta molecule was captured by template switching.

A second about 7 to 12 cycle PCR used barcoded and J-beta primers. Each cDNA was tagged by a template-switch adaptor containing 12 random nucleotides. TCRdb fed the 5' RACE reads into MiXCR, producing one record per CDR3 protein. This sample has about a million distinct CDR3 sequences, with roughly 50% found just once. Trimming pared 4 bases from V and 5 bases from J, leaving 18 bases between. The CDR3 has 15 residues. Germline V gene lookup returns CDR1 SGDLS and CDR2 YYNGEE. Study-level points and caveats: Diversity estimated from one million T cells was considered an underestimate. When set beside aged donors, long-lived donors presented more naive CD4+ cells and higher diversity.

This clonotype showed up just a few times. Its antigen is not identified. The chain joins TRBV9 to TRBJ1-2; perhaps TRBD1 as D (5 bases). This receptor was obtained from a woman in her sixties in good health. The sequencing input was blood. This CDR3 reads CASSQGAGKLYGYTF. CDR3 nucleotide sequence: TGTGCCAGCAGCCAAGGTGCAGGGAAGTTGTATGGCTACACCTTC.